One sample yielded the 30 T cell receptor beta chains listed below, sequenced in a study of blood T cell repertoires in COVID-19. This table comes from immunoSEQ multiplex PCR, and its TCRdb copy is limited to in-frame clones, with some not included. This sample carries roughly 67,000 clones, roughly four fifths of them seen once, and the ten largest clones take roughly 6%. The sequenced sample consisted of peripheral blood. All receptors derive from a woman aged 60 to 75 with acute or convalescent COVID-19.

V and J are TRBV15 and TRBJ1-2, with D unresolved. Trimming pared 4 bases from V and 0 bases from J, leaving 9 bases between. Germline V gene lookup returns CDR1 LNHNV and CDR2 YYDKDF (reference sequence). The CDR3 covers 14 residues. This chain's CDR3 is CATSTTRTNYGYTF. CDR3 bases: TGTGCCACCAGCACCACGCGGACTAACTATGGCTACACCTTC.

This clone is a singleton in its sample. The rearrangement uses TRBV5-1 and TRBJ2-1; tentatively, D is TRBD2 (6 bases). There are 14 residues in the CDR3. CDR1 and CDR2 (germline): SGHRS, YFSETQ. Trimming cost V 4 bases and J 9 bases, with 17 bases left between them. CDR3 in amino acids: CASSGGLGRGEQFF. The DNA of the CDR3 is TGCGCCAGCAGCGGTGGGTTGGGGCGGGGTGAGCAGTTCTTC. The whole variable domain, filled in from reference TRBV5-1 and TRBJ2-1, reads KAGVTQTPRYLIKTRGQQVTLSCSPISGHRSVSWYQQTPGQGLQFLFEYFSETQRNKGNFPGRFSGRQFSNSRSEMNVSTLELGDSALYLCASSGGLGRGEQFFGPGTRLTVL.

This chain links TRBV12-3 or TRBV12-4 with TRBJ1-2; the D is unclear. V lost 6 bases and J lost 8, with 10 bases in between. CDR3 length: 11 residues. The CDR3 DNA reads TGTGCCAGCAGCTCAGGTCTCGGCTACACCTTC. This sequence encodes CASSSGLGYTF.

In this sample, this clone turned up once. The chain combines TRBV5-6 with TRBJ1-4; TRBD1 aligns across 7 bases. The CDR3 is 15 amino acids. Losses at the gene ends were 4 bases for V and 3 bases for J; bases not matched to a gene: 6. CDR1 SGHDT and CDR2 YYEEEE come from the germline V gene. DNA of the CDR3: TGTGCCAGCAGCCCGACAGGGTTGGCTAATGAAAAACTGTTTTTT. Its protein is CASSPTGLANEKLFF.

The chain is built from TRBV5-1 and TRBJ2-4; tentatively, D is TRBD1 (5 bases). Germline V gene sequence: CDR1 SGHRS, CDR2 YFSETQ. The V and J ends lost 2 bases and 8 bases respectively, with 17 bases between them. The CDR3 consists of 15 residues. CDR3 amino acids: CASSFLSGQGDIQYF. Written as DNA, the CDR3 is TGCGCCAGCAGCTTTTTAAGTGGCCAAGGGGACATTCAGTACTTC.

The chain carries TRBV5-1 and TRBJ1-1; TRBD1 aligns across 8 bases. Looked up from germline, CDR1 is SGHRS and CDR2 is YFSETQ. This CDR3 has 15 amino acids. Trimming at V came to 5 bases and at J to 6 bases, leaving 12 bases not matched to a gene. The chain's CDR3 is CASRGSTGGSAEAFF. CDR3 nucleotides: TGCGCCAGCAGGGGATCCACAGGGGGAAGCGCTGAAGCTTTCTTT.

The rearrangement links TRBV2 to TRBJ2-7; the match to TRBD2 covers 8 bases. V was clipped by 3 bases and J by 4 bases; unmatched bases: 2. Germline V gives CDR1 SNHLY, CDR2 FYNNEI. This CDR3 is built from 13 residues. The CDR3 region has the DNA TGTGCCAGCAGTGACAGCGGGGGTTACGAGCAGTACTTC. Amino acid sequence: CASSDSGGYEQYF.

The chain recombines TRBV4-2 with TRBJ2-6; maybe TRBD1 (6 bases). Looked up from germline, CDR1 is LGHNA and CDR2 is YNFKEQ. V was trimmed by 0 bases and J by 4 bases, leaving 19 bases between them. The length of the CDR3 is 19 residues. CDR3 in amino acids: CASSQEPIRGPGGANVLTF. DNA for the CDR3: TGTGCCAGCAGCCAAGAACCCATCAGGGGCCCGGGAGGGGCCAACGTCCTGACTTTC.

CDR3 in DNA: TGTGCCAGCGGGTTGGGCTCTTCCGGAAATTCACCCCTCCACTTT. Encoded protein: CASGLGSSGNSPLHF. V gene TRBV6-5 combines with J gene TRBJ1-6; D gene unclear. Looked up from germline, CDR1 is MNHEY and CDR2 is SVGAGI. Trimming took 8 bases from V and 7 from J, leaving 18 bases between them. This CDR3 comprises 15 residues.

CDR3 sequence (DNA): TGCGCCAGCAGCTTGATTTCAGGGCTTTATGGTGAGCAGTTCTTC. Its translation: CASSLISGLYGEQFF. The rearrangement joins TRBV5-1 to TRBJ2-1, with D perhaps matching TRBD1 (5 bases). The germline gives CDR1 SGHRS, CDR2 YFSETQ. The CDR3 totals 15 residues. With 1 base removed from V and 9 bases from J, the gap between germline ends came to 17 bases. Together with reference TRBV5-1 and TRBJ2-1, the CDR3 gives the full variable domain: KAGVTQTPRYLIKTRGQQVTLSCSPISGHRSVSWYQQTPGQGLQFLFEYFSETQRNKGNFPGRFSGRQFSNSRSEMNVSTLELGDSALYLCASSLISGLYGEQFFGPGTRLTVL.

The gene calls are TRBV5-1 and TRBJ2-3; possible D gene TRBD2, 7 bases. The CDR3 is made up of 15 amino acids. From germline, CDR1 is SGHRS and CDR2 YFSETQ. V lost 4 bases and J lost 2, with 14 bases in between. The CDR3 spells CASSPGAGATDTQYF. The CDR3 DNA reads TGCGCCAGCAGCCCTGGGGCGGGGGCCACAGATACGCAGTATTTT.

This clone was picked up a small number of times. The chain employs TRBV19 and TRBJ1-5, with 7 bases aligning to TRBD1. After removal of 3 bases from V and 4 bases from J, the junction contained 12 bases not matched to a gene. Germline V gene data show CDR1 as LNHDA and CDR2 as SQIVND (reference sequence). This CDR3 is 17 amino acids long. Written as DNA, the CDR3 is TGTGCCAGTAGTATTAGGAAGACAGGGATAGGTAATCAGCCCCAGCATTTT. Encoded protein: CASSIRKTGIGNQPQHF.

This chain links TRBV4-2 with TRBJ2-7, with D possibly TRBD2 on 6 matching bases. The CDR3 spans 20 residues. The germline gives CDR1 LGHNA, CDR2 YNFKEQ. Trimming removed 0 bases at V and 4 bases at J, with 28 bases between. CDR3 coding DNA: TGTGCCAGCAGCCAAGAGACCTCCCTTCGGGGCGGGGATTGGGGTTACGAGCAGTACTTC. It yields the protein CASSQETSLRGGDWGYEQYF.

J is TRBJ2-5 and V is TRBV3-1 (or the pseudogene TRBV3-2); no reliable D call. This CDR3 has 14 amino acids. The germline CDR1 and CDR2 sequences are LGHDT and YNNKEL (reference sequence). V was trimmed by 1 base and J by 2 bases, leaving 8 bases between them. CDR3 amino acids: CASSQVPNQETQYF. As DNA, the CDR3 is TGTGCCAGCAGCCAAGTGCCTAATCAAGAGACCCAGTACTTC.

This clone was detected once. The V and J genes are TRBV2 and TRBJ2-7; maybe TRBD2 (6 bases). This CDR3 spans 13 amino acids. Germline V CDR1 and CDR2: SNHLY, FYNNEI. Between the trimmed V and J ends, which lost 2 bases and 5 bases, there was a span of 10 bases. CDR3: CASSEMEGHEQYF. As DNA, the CDR3 is TGTGCCAGCAGTGAAATGGAGGGTCACGAGCAGTACTTC.

The count of this clone is one. This chain connects TRBV2 to TRBJ1-1; 7 bases fit TRBD1. Germline CDR1 SNHLY, CDR2 FYNNEI. CDR3 size: 13 residues. The V and J ends lost 6 bases and 1 base, in that order; junction bases with no gene match: 2. CDR3 coding DNA: TGTGCCAGCAGGGGACAGCCGAACACTGAAGCTTTCTTT. Translated, it gives CASRGQPNTEAFF.

About this clone itself: The junction shows a germline mismatch at one end, possibly a read error. This chain uses TRBV5-6 with TRBJ2-1; no reliable D call. The germline V gene encodes CDR1 SGHDT and CDR2 YYEEEE. This CDR3 has 11 amino acids. CDR3 residues: CASSSFNEQFF. The CDR3 DNA reads TGTGCCAGCAGCTCCTTCAATGAGCAGTTCTTC.

In this sample, this clone turned up once. The chain employs TRBV18 and TRBJ2-7; D is uncertain. This CDR3 is built from 17 residues. Trimming removed 4 bases at V and 1 base at J, with 20 bases between. Germline lookup yields CDR1 KGHSH and CDR2 LQKENI. The CDR3 sequence: CASSLPAASHNSYEQYF. The CDR3 coding sequence is TGTGCCAGCTCACTACCCGCCGCTTCTCACAATTCCTACGAGCAGTACTTC.

The rearrangement links TRBV6-5 to TRBJ1-3; D possibly corresponds to TRBD1 (6 bases). The CDR3 length is 13 residues. Trimming shortened V by 8 bases and J by 8 bases, and 16 bases separated the two germline ends. CDR1 MNHEY and CDR2 SVGAGI come from the germline V gene. Written as DNA, the CDR3 is TGTGCCAGCTTGCGGGTAGGGGGTTACACCATATATTTT. Encoded protein: CASLRVGGYTIYF.

The chain couples TRBV5-1 to TRBJ1-2; tentatively, D is TRBD1 (6 bases). Trimming took off 0 bases at V and 7 bases at J, with 19 bases between the two ends. CDR1 and CDR2 from the germline V gene are SGHRS and YFSETQ. CDR3 size: 16 residues. Here the CDR3 DNA reads TGCGCCAGCAGCTTGGATCGGACAGCCCAACGCGGTGGCTACACCTTC. It encodes CASSLDRTAQRGGYTF.

CDR3 loop: CASSGLLLEQFF. In DNA, the CDR3 is TGTGCCAGCTCGGGACTCTTACTTGAGCAGTTCTTC. The chain carries TRBV6-6 and TRBJ2-1; TRBD2 might be the D (6 bases). Germline lookup yields CDR1 MNHNY and CDR2 SVGAGI (reference sequence). Trimming cost V 8 bases and J 9 bases, with 14 bases left between them. CDR3 length equals 12 residues.

This clone appeared a few times. This chain joins TRBV13 and TRBJ2-2; D is undetermined. The CDR3 is made up of 14 amino acids. The germline V and J ends were trimmed by 8 bases and 0 bases, with 10 bases remaining between them. Germline loops: CDR1 PRHDT, CDR2 FYEKMQ (reference sequence). CDR3 bases: TGTGCCAGCTGCCGCTGGCCGAACACCGGGGAGCTGTTTTTT. This translates into CASCRWPNTGELFF.

The rearrangement links TRBV3-1 (or the pseudogene TRBV3-2) to TRBJ1-1; D may be TRBD1 (5 bases). V lost 4 bases to trimming and J lost 2 bases, with 8 bases between them. The V gene's germline CDR1 is LGHDT and CDR2 YNNKEL (reference sequence). CDR3 length equals 13 residues. For the CDR3, the DNA is TGTGCCAGCAGCCCCAGGGTTAACACTGAAGCTTTCTTT. Protein: CASSPRVNTEAFF.

This rearrangement joins TRBV24-1 to TRBJ1-4, with a tentative D call TRBD1 (5 bases). The V end lost 4 bases, the J end lost 10 bases, and 12 bases lay between the germline ends. CDR1 is KGHDR and CDR2 is SFDVKD in the germline V gene. The CDR3 has 13 residues. The CDR3 bases are TGTGCCACCAGTGACACTCAGGGTGGAAAACTGTTTTTT. Translation: CATSDTQGGKLFF.

J is TRBJ1-2 and V is TRBV29-1; TRBD1 aligns across 7 bases. Germline V gene lookup returns CDR1 SQVTM and CDR2 ANQGSEA. The CDR3 spans 14 residues. J was trimmed by 2 bases and V by 3 bases; bases with no gene match: 6. CDR3 region: CSVEGQGGNYGYTF. CDR3 coding DNA: TGCAGCGTTGAGGGCCAGGGGGGAAACTATGGCTACACCTTC.

The chain joins TRBV6-5 to TRBJ2-7; perhaps TRBD1 as D (7 bases). CDR1 is MNHEY, CDR2 SVGAGI, per germline. The V gene lost 0 bases and the J gene lost 4 bases, with 13 bases spanning the gap. This CDR3 region has 15 residues. CDR3 DNA sequence: TGTGCCAGCAGTTACTCGGAGGGGGCGGGGTACGAGCAGTACTTC. Amino acids: CASSYSEGAGYEQYF.

In nucleotides, the CDR3 is TGCGCCAGCAGCCAGCTAGGAGGCTCGGGGAATTCACCCCTCCACTTT. It is translated as CASSQLGGSGNSPLHF. The genes are TRBV4-1 and TRBJ1-6, with no clear D. V lost 3 bases to trimming and J lost 7 bases, with 16 bases between them. This CDR3 contains 16 residues. Germline V lookup: CDR1 MGHRA, CDR2 YSYEKL.

The J gene is TRBJ1-5, the V gene TRBV2; 7 nucleotides match TRBD1. The germline V gene encodes CDR1 SNHLY and CDR2 FYNNEI. After removal of 5 bases from V and 0 bases from J, the junction contained 7 bases not matched to a gene. There are 16 residues in the CDR3. This CDR3 is CASSPRQGNSNQPQHF. The CDR3 coding sequence is TGTGCCAGCAGTCCCAGACAGGGCAATAGCAATCAGCCCCAGCATTTT.

The chain links TRBV5-4 to TRBJ2-3, with a tentative D call TRBD2 (7 bases). The length of the CDR3 is 14 residues. Trimming removed 4 bases from V and 4 bases from J, with 13 bases in between. Germline values: CDR1 SGHNT, CDR2 YYREEE (reference sequence). Written as DNA, the CDR3 is TGTGCCAGCAGCCAAGGCGGGGGCGCAGATACGCAGTATTTT. This gives the protein CASSQGGGADTQYF.

The V gene is TRBV25-1, the J gene TRBJ2-7, with 9 bases lining up with TRBD1. Per the germline V gene, CDR1 is MGHDK and CDR2 is SYGVNS. The CDR3 has 13 residues. V dropped 6 bases and J dropped 5; count of bases not matched to a gene: 5. CDR3 in DNA: TGTGCCAGCAGACAGGGGGCTCGCAACGAGCAGTACTTC. Protein: CASRQGARNEQYF.